The next 20 T cell receptor beta chains were all read from a single sample in a study of cytomegalovirus exposure and HLA in healthy donors. Researchers ran the PCR with 60 Vbeta and 13 Jbeta primers. Clones were read by immunoSEQ multiplex PCR, and TCRdb kept only the in-frame ones, dropping some. Here the sample spans 95,000 to 120,000 clones, over 70% being singletons. Sequencing was performed on PBMCs. These receptors came from a woman aged 40 to 49 in good health and CMV-seropositive.

This chain links TRBV27 with TRBJ2-3, with 9 nucleotides matching TRBD1. Losses at the gene ends were 5 bases for V and 5 bases for J; bases not matched to a gene: 8. CDR3 length: 15 residues. The germline CDR1 and CDR2 sequences are MNHEY and SMNVEV (reference sequence). CDR3 sequence (DNA): TGTGCCAGCAGTAGACAGGGACAGGGAATAGATACGCAGTATTTT. It codes for CASSRQGQGIDTQYF.

The chain employs TRBV29-1 and TRBJ2-3, with 8 bases aligning to TRBD2. Germline CDR1 is SQVTM and CDR2 is ANQGSEA. The CDR3 contains 14 residues. J gave up 4 bases and V 2 bases, and 5 bases lay outside the gene matches. The CDR3 sequence: CSVELAGRADTQYF. In DNA form, the CDR3 reads TGCAGCGTTGAACTAGCGGGTCGGGCAGATACGCAGTATTTT.

This clone was seen only a few times. The V call is TRBV4-3, the J call TRBJ1-2; a possible D gene is TRBD1 (5 bases). The germline V and J ends were trimmed by 2 bases and 3 bases, with 13 bases remaining between them. Germline CDR1 reads LGHNA; CDR2 reads YSLEER. The CDR3 loop spans 15 amino acids. The CDR3 DNA follows: TGCGCCAGCAGCCAATGGGGGAGGTTGGACTATGGCTACACCTTC. Its protein is CASSQWGRLDYGYTF.

V usage is TRBV27 and J usage is TRBJ1-2; tentative D call: TRBD1 (5 bases). V lost 4 bases and J 0 bases, leaving 12 bases between the germline ends. This CDR3 has 15 residues. From germline, CDR1 is MNHEY and CDR2 SMNVEV (reference sequence). Here the CDR3 reads CASSSPGTSNYGYTF. DNA for the CDR3: TGTGCCAGCAGTTCCCCCGGGACTTCTAACTATGGCTACACCTTC.

The rearrangement uses TRBV7-4 and TRBJ2-7; 9 positions match TRBD1. Germline V gene data show CDR1 as SGHVT and CDR2 as SQSDAQ. V shed 4 bases and J 0 bases; nucleotides not matched to a gene: 4. This CDR3 contains 15 residues. CDR3 loop: CASSSGQGISYEQYF. CDR3 coding DNA: TGTGCCAGCAGCTCGGGACAGGGAATCTCCTACGAGCAGTACTTC.

About this clone: The junction departs from germline at one end; a sequencing error may be responsible. This sequence joins TRBV7-9 and TRBJ2-7, with D perhaps TRBD1 (5 bases). Germline loops: CDR1 SEHNR, CDR2 FQNEAQ (reference sequence). The CDR3 contains 14 residues. Here the CDR3 DNA reads TGTTCCAGCAGCTTAGTTGGCAGGGACTACGAGCAGTACTTC. Protein: CSSSLVGRDYEQYF.

CDR3 amino acids: CASSLLSAENTGELFF. The DNA of the CDR3 is TGTGCCAGCAGCTTACTTTCAGCGGAGAACACCGGGGAGCTGTTTTTT. The chain links TRBV7-3 to TRBJ2-2; D is perhaps TRBD2 (5 bases). The length of the CDR3 is 16 residues. The ends were cut back, 2 bases at V and 1 base at J, with 11 bases in the middle. Germline V gene data show CDR1 as SGHTA and CDR2 as FQGTGA. The full variable domain, in which reference TRBV7-3 and TRBJ2-2 provide the parts outside the CDR3, is GAGVSQTPSNKVTEKGKYVELRCDPISGHTALYWYRQSLGQGPEFLIYFQGTGAADDSGLPNDRFFAVRPEGSVSTLKIQRTERGDSAVYLCASSLLSAENTGELFFGEGSRLTVL.

V and J are TRBV7-9 and TRBJ1-1; perhaps TRBD1 as D (6 bases). Germline lookup yields CDR1 SEHNR and CDR2 FQNEAQ (reference sequence). With 2 bases removed from V and 3 bases from J, the gap between germline ends came to 10 bases. The CDR3 is 14 residues long. CDR3 sequence (DNA): TGTGCCAGCAGCTTACAGGGGATGGACACTGAAGCTTTCTTT. It is translated as CASSLQGMDTEAFF.

The V gene is TRBV29-1, the J gene TRBJ2-1; no firm D call. V lost 7 bases and J lost 9, with 10 bases in between. Germline-derived CDR1 and CDR2 are SQVTM and ANQGSEA. The CDR3 has 10 amino acids. The CDR3 DNA follows: TGCAGCGGAACGATAGTTGAGCAGTTCTTC. Amino acids: CSGTIVEQFF.

CDR3 region: CAWGGTSVTDTQYF. CDR3 nucleotide sequence: TGTGCCTGGGGTGGGACTAGCGTCACAGATACGCAGTATTTT. V gene TRBV30 combines with J gene TRBJ2-3; 10 bases match TRBD2. CDR3 length equals 14 residues. Trimming took 5 bases from V and 2 from J; bases not matched to a gene: 4. The germline CDR1 and CDR2 sequences are GTSNPN and SVGIG (reference sequence).

In nucleotides, the CDR3 is TGTGCCAGCAACCCGACAGGGGGAAGGGCCGAGCAGTACTTC. It is translated as CASNPTGGRAEQYF. This chain connects TRBV7-2 to TRBJ2-7; 9 positions agree with TRBD1. Germline CDR1 SGHTA, CDR2 FQGNSA. CDR3 length: 14 amino acids. V gave up 7 bases and J gave up 6 bases; unmatched junction bases: 10.

This chain connects TRBV6-1 to TRBJ2-3; 9 nucleotides line up with TRBD1. V lost 1 base and J lost 6; bases outside the gene matches: 5. The CDR3 totals 15 residues. Germline V lookup: CDR1 MNHNS, CDR2 SASEGT. The CDR3 reads CASSEGGQGGDTQYF. The CDR3 nucleotides read TGTGCCAGCAGTGAAGGGGGACAGGGTGGCGATACGCAGTATTTT.

V gene TRBV29-1 combines with J gene TRBJ2-5; maybe TRBD1 (6 bases). Germline lookup yields CDR1 SQVTM and CDR2 ANQGSEA. The CDR3 spans 12 residues. The germline V and J ends were trimmed by 5 bases and 5 bases, with 12 bases remaining between them. In DNA, the CDR3 is TGCAGCGTTTACAGGGTCAGGGAGACCCAGTACTTC. As protein: CSVYRVRETQYF.

The chain combines TRBV13 with TRBJ2-6, with 7 bases aligning to TRBD1. Germline trimming cut 0 bases from V and 4 bases from J; bases unmatched to any gene: 9. Germline loops: CDR1 PRHDT, CDR2 FYEKMQ (reference sequence). The CDR3 is made up of 18 amino acids. CDR3 in amino acids: CASSLGIATGVGANVLTF. The CDR3 coding sequence is TGTGCCAGCAGCTTAGGCATCGCTACAGGGGTAGGGGCCAACGTCCTGACTTTC. The full variable domain, in which reference TRBV13 and TRBJ2-6 provide the parts outside the CDR3, is AAGVIQSPRHLIKEKRETATLKCYPIPRHDTVYWYQQGPGQDPQFLISFYEKMQSDKGSIPDRFSAQQFSDYHSELNMSSLELGDSALYFCASSLGIATGVGANVLTFGAGSRLTVL.

The rearrangement links TRBV13 to TRBJ1-1; 7 positions agree with TRBD1. V was clipped by 5 bases and J by 0 bases; unmatched bases: 6. Germline V gene sequence: CDR1 PRHDT, CDR2 FYEKMQ (reference sequence). The CDR3 runs to 15 residues. The DNA for the CDR3 is TGTGCCAGCAGCCCCGGACAGGTGATGAACACTGAAGCTTTCTTT. It encodes CASSPGQVMNTEAFF. Using reference TRBV13 and TRBJ1-1 for the parts outside the CDR3, the full variable domain is AAGVIQSPRHLIKEKRETATLKCYPIPRHDTVYWYQQGPGQDPQFLISFYEKMQSDKGSIPDRFSAQQFSDYHSELNMSSLELGDSALYFCASSPGQVMNTEAFFGQGTRLTVV.

The chain recombines TRBV6-1 with TRBJ2-3; weak D call: TRBD1 (6 bases). V gave up 6 bases and J gave up 0 bases, with 13 bases separating them. Germline CDR1 and CDR2: MNHNS and SASEGT. The CDR3 contains 15 residues. The DNA of the CDR3 is TGTGCCAGCAGCCGGTCCGACAGGAGCACAGATACGCAGTATTTT. Protein product: CASSRSDRSTDTQYF.

This clone was detected a few times. V usage is TRBV4-3 and J usage is TRBJ1-2; 7 bases fit TRBD1. From germline, CDR1 is LGHNA and CDR2 YSLEER. The CDR3 length is 13 residues. The V gene end was trimmed by 4 bases and the J gene end by 5 bases; junction bases not matched to a gene: 4. In nucleotides, the CDR3 is TGCGCCAGCAGCCCGGGGGACAGATATGGCTACACCTTC. Amino acid sequence: CASSPGDRYGYTF.

Points on this clone: The same CDR3 arises from other DNA sequences in this sample as well. The rearrangement links TRBV6-1 to TRBJ1-3, with D unresolved. The CDR3 sequence is 17 residues long. Germline assignment: CDR1 MNHNS and CDR2 SASEGT. With 3 bases removed from V and 0 bases from J, the gap between germline ends came to 15 bases. The CDR3 loop is CASSEARVISSGNTIYF. CDR3 DNA sequence: TGTGCCAGCAGTGAGGCGAGGGTTATTAGCTCTGGAAACACCATATATTTT.

The genes are TRBV4-2 and TRBJ1-6, with unresolved D. Germline V gene lookup returns CDR1 LGHNA and CDR2 YNFKEQ. The CDR3 is made up of 16 amino acids. V was shortened by 1 base and J by 3 bases, with 10 bases between the two germline ends. The DNA for the CDR3 is TGTGCCAGCAGCCAAGGAACAGCCTACTATAATTCACCCCTCCACTTT. Protein: CASSQGTAYYNSPLHF.

This clone was observed a few times. J is TRBJ1-4 and V is TRBV5-4; tentative D call: TRBD1 (5 bases). CDR3 length: 14 residues. V lost 4 bases and J 4 bases, leaving 11 bases between the germline ends. The V gene's germline CDR1 is SGHNT and CDR2 YYREEE (reference sequence). CDR3 sequence reads: CASSAGDVNEKLFF. DNA of the CDR3: TGTGCCAGCAGCGCGGGGGATGTTAATGAAAAACTGTTTTTT.